This T cell receptor (beta chain) is drawn from a study of blood T cell repertoires in COVID-19. About the research overall: Researchers got acute and convalescent COVID-19 samples from the United States, Italy and Spain. PBMCs, B-cell-depleted T cells, or T cells provided the cDNA or gDNA that made up the material.

This clone was counted once. CDR3 length equals 13 residues. The J segment lost 5 bases and the V segment lost 5 bases, leaving 4 bases of the junction unmatched. CDR1 and CDR2 (germline): SGHNT, YENEEA. In the original processing: Nucleated cell counts were estimated from reference gene primer amplification. Assay used: immunoSEQ multiplex PCR; TCRdb lists only in-frame clones, some missing. The V and J calls and clone size are taken from that table; D and trimming were inferred from the DNA. Here the sample spans 140,000 to 150,000 clones, roughly 87% being singletons. The chain links TRBV11-3 to TRBJ2-5; 8 bases are a match to TRBD1. The TCR originated in a human donor in a cohort sampled during active COVID-19. Sequencing used peripheral blood. CDR3 in amino acids: CASSNTGGETQYF. The CDR3 DNA sequence: TGTGCCAGCAGCAATACAGGGGGTGAGACCCAGTACTTC.